This T cell receptor beta chain was identified in a study of response to subunit inactivated influenza vaccine. Each CDR3 protein gets one entry after TCRdb re-called the RT-PCR reads with MiXCR. This table holds about 540,000 distinct CDR3 sequences, under 30% found once. The CDR3 is 17 amino acids. Trimming cost V 4 bases and J 6 bases; bases outside gene matches: 12. Germline-derived CDR1 and CDR2 are MDHEN and SYDVKM. In addition, the sample was reused for a study of T cells expressing NK-cell markers. That work adds: TCR beta libraries carry UMIs added by 5'RACE template switching. Source material for TCR beta repertoires consisted of sorted CD3+CD56+NKG2C+, CD3+CD56+NKG2C- and CD3+CD56-NKG2C+ T cells.

This sample comprised CD4+ T cells sorted from PBMCs, obtained less than 13 days after vaccination. The chain is built from TRBV28 and TRBJ2-2, with 9 bases identical to TRBD1. The receptor was derived from a man aged 50 to 60 who received an inactivated influenza vaccine. The CDR3 DNA sequence: TGTGCCAGCAGTTCCGCTGGCAGGACAGGGGTCTCCGGGGAGCTGTTTTTT. This encodes CASSSAGRTGVSGELFF.